These T cell receptor beta chains were read from a single sample in a study of blood T cell repertoires in COVID-19. Generated by immunoSEQ multiplex PCR, the TCRdb table keeps only in-frame clones and is missing some. Of about 82,000 clones detected, approximately 79% appear once; the ten largest clones hold approximately 2.8%. Sample: peripheral blood. The receptors were gathered from a human donor with acute or convalescent COVID-19. The donor label of this sample is uncertain. The CDR3 runs from the conserved cysteine through the conserved F or W. A D gene is named only where the DNA matches it firmly.

TRBJ2-5,TRBD1,TRBV3-1/TRBV3-2,CASSQGTVYQETQYF
TRBJ1-1,.,TRBV2,CASIVLLNTEAFF
TRBJ1-1,.,TRBV21-1,CASKILEDVSNTEAFF
TRBJ1-1,.,TRBV6-5,CASSGTSMNTEAFF
TRBJ2-7,.,TRBV20-1,CSACGQPYEQYF
TRBJ1-4,.,TRBV7-8,CASSSGGARANEKLFF
TRBJ2-1,.,TRBV24-1,CATSDLGGNPYNEQFF
TRBJ1-4,.,TRBV18,CASSPPLGGSGEKLFF
TRBJ2-5,TRBD2,TRBV2,CASNLGLAGHKETQYF
TRBJ2-7,.,TRBV15,CATSRDGQNSDEQYF
TRBJ2-3,.,TRBV12-3/TRBV12-4,CASRKQDTQYF
TRBJ2-1,.,TRBV2,CASHYLGSSYNEQFF
TRBJ2-5,TRBD1,TRBV13,CASSLGRTGVETQYF
TRBJ1-3,.,TRBV29-1,CSVATVTGTGNTIYF
TRBJ2-3,.,TRBV11-2,CASSRGLGTDTQYF
TRBJ2-3,.,TRBV6-2/TRBV6-3,CASSYFSTSTDTQYF
TRBJ1-5,.,TRBV11-2,CASSLDRFNQPQHF
TRBJ2-2,.,TRBV5-1,CASSARAIGELFF
TRBJ1-1,TRBD1,TRBV11-2,CASSSLQGAGTEAFF
TRBJ1-5,.,TRBV7-6,CASSPNRDQPQHF
TRBJ2-1,.,TRBV6-6,CASSYPGTNEQFF
TRBJ1-1,.,TRBV28,CASSVTGVENTEAFF
TRBJ1-2,.,TRBV6-5,CASFEREGGVYGYTF
TRBJ1-6,.,TRBV6-5,CASNLRGSPLHF
TRBJ2-7,TRBD2,TRBV9,CASSVDGRGNSEQYF
TRBJ2-2,.,TRBV7-2,CASSSRGDGGELFF
TRBJ1-5,TRBD1,TRBV2,CASTDWDRGIQPQHF
TRBJ2-5,.,TRBV28,CASSLLHGKETQYF
TRBJ2-7,TRBD2,TRBV5-4,CASSTLAGAGSYEQYF
TRBJ1-5,.,TRBV4-2,CASSQEAGANQPQHF
TRBJ2-1,.,TRBV30,CAWTQGGYNEQFF
TRBJ2-3,.,TRBV5-6,CASSRDITDTQYF